This T cell receptor (beta chain) was sequenced for a study of breast tumors, draining lymph nodes, adjacent tissues. The study, taken as a whole, reports: That most tumor T cells come from lymph nodes remained unproven. Luminal-like breast cancer showed significantly greater tumor-nontumor repertoire similarity than basal-like breast cancer did.

Per germline, CDR1 SGHNT and CDR2 YENEEA. The CDR3 is 13 residues long. Trimming took 4 bases from V and 8 from J, leaving 11 bases between them. Axillary draining lymph nodes of breast cancer patients supplied the node samples. In its sample, this clonotype was seen a few times. Antigen unknown. A single record per CDR3 protein comes from TCRdb applying MiXCR to the multiplex PCR reads. The sample consists of approximately 300,000 distinct CDR3 sequences, around 30% of them appearing once. J is TRBJ2-2 and V is TRBV11-3; maybe TRBD2 (6 bases). The source is a female donor with breast cancer. Some clones in this sample may be carry-over from other donors' samples. The specimen sequenced was axillary lymph node tissue. The CDR3 DNA follows: TGTGCCAGCAGCTCATCTCGGGGGGGGGAGCTGTTTTTT. Translation: CASSSSRGGELFF.